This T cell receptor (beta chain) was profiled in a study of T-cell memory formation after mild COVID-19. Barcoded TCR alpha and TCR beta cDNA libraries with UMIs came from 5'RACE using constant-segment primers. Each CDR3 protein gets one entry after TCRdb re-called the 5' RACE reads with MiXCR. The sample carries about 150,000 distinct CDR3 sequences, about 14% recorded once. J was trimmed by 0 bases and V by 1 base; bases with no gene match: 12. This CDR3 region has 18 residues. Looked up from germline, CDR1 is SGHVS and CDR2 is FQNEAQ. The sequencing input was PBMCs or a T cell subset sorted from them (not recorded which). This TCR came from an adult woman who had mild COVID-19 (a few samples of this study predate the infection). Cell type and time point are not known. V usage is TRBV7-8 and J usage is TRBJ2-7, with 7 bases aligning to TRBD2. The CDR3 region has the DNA TGTGCCAGCAGCTTAGAGGAGGCTAGCGGTCCAAGCTCCTACGAGCAGTACTTC. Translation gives CASSLEEASGPSSYEQYF.